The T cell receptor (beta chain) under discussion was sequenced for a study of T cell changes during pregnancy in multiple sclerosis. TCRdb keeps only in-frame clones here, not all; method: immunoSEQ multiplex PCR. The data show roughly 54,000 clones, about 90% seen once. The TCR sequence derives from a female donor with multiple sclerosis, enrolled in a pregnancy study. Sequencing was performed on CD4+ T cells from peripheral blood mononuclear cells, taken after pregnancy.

CDR3 residues: CASSLLSGQGFTNTEAFF. The CDR3 DNA reads as TGCGCCAGCAGCTTATTGTCGGGACAGGGTTTCACGAACACTGAAGCTTTCTTT. The rearrangement joins TRBV5-1 to TRBJ1-1; 9 bases are shared with TRBD1. V trimming: 2 bases; J trimming: 1 base; junction bases outside the gene matches: 12. There are 18 residues in the CDR3. Germline V gives CDR1 SGHRS, CDR2 YFSETQ.